The next 27 T cell receptor beta chains were all read from a single sample in a study of PD-L1 blockade in urothelial cancer. Clones were read by immunoSEQ multiplex PCR, and TCRdb kept only the in-frame ones, dropping some. Of tens of thousands of clones in the sample, 80% to 85% were seen once. Time point in this sample: pretreatment peripheral blood. Sequenced material: PBMCs, taken around atezolizumab (anti-PD-L1) treatment. The receptors stem from a woman in her 70s with urothelial cancer.

The chain joins TRBV5-1 to TRBJ2-1, with 10 bases fitting TRBD2. CDR1 is SGHRS, CDR2 YFSETQ, per germline. V trimming: 3 bases; J trimming: 9 bases; junction bases outside the gene matches: 15. CDR3 length equals 17 residues. CDR3 in amino acids: CASSSKAGGPVQGEQFF. The CDR3 bases are TGCGCCAGCAGCTCTAAAGCGGGAGGGCCCGTACAGGGTGAGCAGTTCTTC.

This clone was observed a single time. The chain joins TRBV19 to TRBJ2-5; D call uncertain. The CDR3 is 16 amino acids. Deletions cut 0 bases from V and 7 bases from J, with 18 bases between. Germline loops: CDR1 LNHDA, CDR2 SQIVND (reference sequence). CDR3 in amino acids: CASSIDHGPIHSTQYF. CDR3 in DNA: TGTGCCAGTAGTATAGATCATGGGCCTATTCACTCGACCCAGTACTTC.

This rearrangement joins TRBV28 to TRBJ2-7; TRBD2 matches at 8 bases. This CDR3 region has 17 residues. Looked up from germline, CDR1 is MDHEN and CDR2 is SYDVKM. The V gene end was trimmed by 3 bases and the J gene end by 0 bases; junction bases not matched to a gene: 10. DNA of the CDR3: TGTGCCAGCAGTTTTTCCCTCTCTGGACTAGCCTCCTACGAGCAGTACTTC. Translation gives CASSFSLSGLASYEQYF.

CDR3 protein: CASSEATGGVGEGNTIYF. In nucleotides, the CDR3 is TGTGCCAGCAGTGAAGCGACAGGGGGGGTAGGAGAGGGAAACACCATATATTTT. The chain employs TRBV6-1 and TRBJ1-3, with TRBD1 matching 9 bases. This CDR3 region has 18 residues. The V gene's germline CDR1 is MNHNS and CDR2 SASEGT. V gave up 0 bases and J gave up 4 bases; unmatched junction bases: 10.

CDR3 DNA sequence: TGCGCCAGCAGCCCAGGGGGCGGGACGGAGACCCAGTACTTC. It specifies CASSPGGGTETQYF. The chain has TRBV5-1 and TRBJ2-5; 8 bases are shared with TRBD1. This CDR3 comprises 14 residues. V gave up 4 bases and J gave up 5 bases; unmatched junction bases: 7. Per germline, CDR1 SGHRS and CDR2 YFSETQ.

This clone was seen a single time. The chain recombines TRBV2 with TRBJ2-2; D is ambiguous. Germline CDR1 is SNHLY and CDR2 is FYNNEI. The ends were cut back, 5 bases at V and 1 base at J, with 8 bases in the middle. The CDR3 length is 14 residues. Here the CDR3 DNA reads TGTGCCAGCAGTTGGGCAGGGAACACCGGGGAGCTGTTTTTT. This sequence encodes CASSWAGNTGELFF.

This clone turned up a few times. This chain uses TRBV5-8 with TRBJ1-4; 9 bases agree with TRBD1. J gave up 5 bases and V 0 bases, and 11 bases lay outside the gene matches. CDR3 length equals 18 residues. Germline V CDR1 and CDR2: SGHTS, YDEGEE. The DNA of the CDR3 is TGTGCCAGCAGCTTGGGGGTTCCGGGACAGGGACTGAATGAAAAACTGTTTTTT. The encoded protein is CASSLGVPGQGLNEKLFF.

The V gene is TRBV2, the J gene TRBJ2-7; D not certain. The V end was cut by 7 bases, the J end by 0 bases, with 13 bases between. Germline V CDR1 and CDR2: SNHLY, FYNNEI. The CDR3 is 14 amino acids. CDR3 loop: CASKLGTASYEQYF. The DNA of the CDR3 is TGTGCCAGCAAACTCGGAACAGCCTCCTACGAGCAGTACTTC.

The chain uses TRBV9 and TRBJ2-5; D call uncertain. Trimming took off 1 base at V and 5 bases at J, with 12 bases between the two ends. From germline, CDR1 is SGDLS and CDR2 YYNGEE. The CDR3 sequence is 14 residues long. CDR3 residues: CASSVRPEVETQYF. CDR3 DNA sequence: TGTGCCAGCAGCGTACGGCCCGAGGTGGAGACCCAGTACTTC.

This rearrangement joins TRBV7-8 to TRBJ2-2; tentative D call: TRBD2 (7 bases). V lost 5 bases to trimming and J lost 5 bases, with 15 bases between them. The CDR3 runs 15 residues. Germline CDR1 is SGHVS and CDR2 is FQNEAQ. CDR3 bases: TGTGCCAGCAGCGAACTAGGGGGGGGAACCGGGGAGCTGTTTTTT. It encodes CASSELGGGTGELFF.

The chain employs TRBV18 and TRBJ2-4; 8 bases line up with TRBD2. From germline, CDR1 is KGHSH and CDR2 LQKENI. The CDR3 has 13 residues. The trim removed 8 bases at V and 7 bases at J, leaving 7 bases unmatched. CDR3 sequence reads: CASTAGVGNIQYF. In nucleotides, the CDR3 is TGTGCCAGCACAGCGGGAGTCGGGAACATTCAGTACTTC.

V and J are TRBV9 and TRBJ2-7, with TRBD1 identical over 8 bases. Germline V gene sequence: CDR1 SGDLS, CDR2 YYNGEE. V lost 2 bases, J lost 6 bases, and 7 bases stayed unmatched. The CDR3 has 14 amino acids. In DNA, the CDR3 is TGTGCCAGCAGCGTCCACTGGACAGGGATCGAGCAGTACTTC. The encoded protein is CASSVHWTGIEQYF.

The chain couples TRBV18 to TRBJ2-7, with 7 bases fitting TRBD1. This CDR3 spans 16 amino acids. V lost 1 base and J lost 0; bases outside the gene matches: 6. Germline V gives CDR1 KGHSH, CDR2 LQKENI. The CDR3 here is CASSPRGQASSYEQYF. DNA for the CDR3: TGTGCCAGCTCACCACGAGGACAGGCGAGCTCCTACGAGCAGTACTTC.

The rearrangement links TRBV19 to TRBJ2-7, with TRBD2 matching 7 bases. Germline lookup yields CDR1 LNHDA and CDR2 SQIVND (reference sequence). The CDR3 totals 18 residues. V was clipped by 3 bases and J by 1 base; unmatched bases: 15. CDR3 loop: CASSIGLAEPRFSYEQYF. The CDR3 region has the DNA TGTGCCAGTAGTATCGGGCTAGCGGAACCAAGATTTTCCTACGAGCAGTACTTC. The full variable domain, its missing parts supplied by reference TRBV19 and TRBJ2-7, is DGGITQSPKYLFRKEGQNVTLSCEQNLNHDAMYWYRQDPGQGLRLIYYSQIVNDFQKGDIAEGYSVSREKKESFPLTVTSAQKNPTAFYLCASSIGLAEPRFSYEQYFGPGTRLTVT.

V gene TRBV19 combines with J gene TRBJ1-2, with 9 bases lining up with TRBD1. The germline V gene encodes CDR1 LNHDA and CDR2 SQIVND (reference sequence). V was clipped by 6 bases and J by 8 bases; unmatched bases: 4. The CDR3 runs 12 residues. CDR3 nucleotides: TGTGCCAGTAGGAGACAGGGGGAAGGCTACACCTTC. Translating gives CASRRQGEGYTF.

The chain recombines TRBV6-6 with TRBJ2-7; no firm D call. The CDR3 sequence is 12 residues long. Germline CDR1 is MNHNY and CDR2 is SVGAGI (reference sequence). The V and J ends lost 2 bases and 5 bases respectively, with 7 bases between them. For the CDR3, the DNA is TGTGCCAGCAGTTACCGGGTGGACGAGCAGTACTTC. It specifies CASSYRVDEQYF.

J is TRBJ2-7 and V is TRBV6-6; D uncertain. Germline-derived CDR1 and CDR2 are MNHNY and SVGAGI (reference sequence). V gave up 0 bases and J gave up 7 bases, with 7 bases separating them. The CDR3 length is 12 residues. CDR3 in DNA: TGTGCCAGCAGTTACTCCCAGACAGAGCAGTACTTC. Its translation: CASSYSQTEQYF.

This clone was seen just once. This chain links TRBV7-6 with TRBJ1-3; TRBD1 aligns across 9 bases. The germline gives CDR1 SGHVS, CDR2 FNYEAQ. Germline trimming cut 5 bases from V and 0 bases from J; bases unmatched to any gene: 2. CDR3 size: 15 residues. The CDR3 is CASSATGGSGNTIYF. The CDR3 DNA follows: TGTGCCAGCAGCGCGACAGGGGGCTCTGGAAACACCATATATTTT. The entire variable domain, with the rest obtained from reference TRBV7-6 and TRBJ1-3, is as follows: GAGVSQSPRYKVTKRGQDVALRCDPISGHVSLYWYRQALGQGPEFLTYFNYEAQQDKSGLPNDRFSAERPEGSISTLTIQRTEQRDSAMYRCASSATGGSGNTIYFGEGSWLTVV.

V is TRBV28 and J is TRBJ1-1, with 11 bases lining up with TRBD1. The CDR3 spans 15 residues. CDR1 and CDR2 (germline): MDHEN, SYDVKM. The V gene end was trimmed by 6 bases and the J gene end by 6 bases; junction bases not matched to a gene: 9. As DNA, the CDR3 is TGTGCCAGCAGGCCCCGGACAGGGGGCAGTGCTGAAGCTTTCTTT. Translation gives CASRPRTGGSAEAFF.

This clone was recorded a few times. The chain employs TRBV14 and TRBJ2-1; 11 nucleotides align to TRBD2. CDR1 SGHDN and CDR2 FVKESK come from the germline V gene. This CDR3 has 16 amino acids. With 1 base clipped from V and 9 bases from J, the junction kept 8 bases outside the gene matches. The CDR3 bases are TGTGCCAGCAGCCAAGGGTTCCTAGCGGGGGGACGTGAGCAGTTCTTC. Amino acid sequence: CASSQGFLAGGREQFF.

The CDR3 sequence is CASSEAGQGDGYTF. DNA for the CDR3: TGTGCCAGCAGTGAAGCGGGACAGGGGGACGGCTACACCTTC. J is TRBJ1-2 and V is TRBV6-1; 11 bases line up with TRBD1. The J segment lost 8 bases and the V segment lost 0 bases, leaving 2 bases of the junction unmatched. The CDR3 has 14 amino acids. Germline V lookup: CDR1 MNHNS, CDR2 SASEGT.

The chain uses TRBV6-6 and TRBJ2-3; 7 nucleotides agree with TRBD1. With V trimmed by 2 bases and J by 4 bases, 3 bases remained unmatched. CDR1 MNHNY and CDR2 SVGAGI come from the germline V gene (reference sequence). The CDR3 is 14 residues long. The CDR3 DNA reads as TGTGCCAGCAGTTACCGACAGGGTTCAGATACGCAGTATTTT. Residues: CASSYRQGSDTQYF.

The chain recombines TRBV19 with TRBJ1-4; 7 bases are shared with TRBD1. Germline V gives CDR1 LNHDA, CDR2 SQIVND (reference sequence). This CDR3 spans 16 amino acids. J gave up 11 bases and V 5 bases, and 17 bases lay outside the gene matches. CDR3 DNA sequence: TGTGCCAGTAGTCCCTCTCACAGGGGTGAAATGAGGAAACTGTTTTTT. This gives the protein CASSPSHRGEMRKLFF.

V usage is TRBV18 and J usage is TRBJ2-6, with D possibly being TRBD1 (6 bases). There are 17 residues in the CDR3. V was pared by 3 bases and J by 1 base, with 13 bases between. Germline V gene sequence: CDR1 KGHSH, CDR2 LQKENI. Here the CDR3 reads CASSPPGTTSGANVLTF. The CDR3 region has the DNA TGTGCCAGCTCACCCCCGGGGACAACTTCTGGGGCCAACGTCCTGACTTTC.

The rearrangement joins TRBV7-3 to TRBJ2-5; maybe TRBD2 (7 bases). This CDR3 has 13 residues. Looked up from germline, CDR1 is SGHTA and CDR2 is FQGTGA. The V and J ends lost 3 bases and 5 bases respectively, with 10 bases between them. The CDR3 protein is CASSFGGPETQYF. For the CDR3, the DNA is TGTGCCAGCAGCTTCGGGGGGCCGGAGACCCAGTACTTC.

The gene calls are TRBV7-2 and TRBJ2-3, with 11 positions matching TRBD2. CDR3 length equals 18 residues. Trimming took 2 bases from V and 3 from J; bases not matched to a gene: 10. Germline CDR1 is SGHTA and CDR2 is FQGNSA. The CDR3 here is CASSLLVTSGGVTDTQYF. CDR3 in DNA: TGTGCCAGCAGCTTACTAGTAACTAGCGGGGGTGTAACAGATACGCAGTATTTT.

V is TRBV27 and J is TRBJ1-1, with 7 bases fitting TRBD1. Germline assignment: CDR1 MNHEY and CDR2 SMNVEV (reference sequence). V dropped 4 bases and J dropped 1; count of bases not matched to a gene: 6. The CDR3 is made up of 15 amino acids. CDR3 bases: TGTGCCAGCAGTTCTCCCCGACAGGGGAACACTGAAGCTTTCTTT. This gives the protein CASSSPRQGNTEAFF.